This TCR beta chain was found in a study of cytomegalovirus exposure and HLA in healthy donors. General study findings and limits: The majority of TCR sequences were rare, yet some public TCRs appeared in many donors.

The CDR3 sequence is 13 residues long. Germline V gives CDR1 SQVTM, CDR2 ANQGSEA. J gave up 1 base and V 6 bases, and 2 bases lay outside the gene matches. Despite likely unrecorded immune exposures, the donors were nominally healthy at the time of sampling. Vbeta (60) and Jbeta (13) primers were used in the PCR. Profiling relied on immunoSEQ multiplex PCR, and the TCRdb table lists in-frame clones only, not all of them. The data contain roughly 100,000 clones, around 77% of them singletons. Points on this clone: Its antigen is undetermined. In the same sample, other DNA sequences code for this CDR3.

This chain links TRBV29-1 with TRBJ2-7, with 11 bases matching TRBD2. The clonotype originates from a male donor in good health and CMV-seropositive. The specimen was PBMCs. CDR3 residues: CSVGTSGSYEQYF. The CDR3 coding sequence is TGCAGCGTGGGGACTAGCGGATCCTACGAGCAGTACTTC.